This entry concerns a single T cell receptor beta chain. Its target is not known. These data are taken from a study of T cell responses to AZD1222 COVID-19 vaccine. Per the germline V gene, CDR1 is ENHRY and CDR2 is SYGVKD. The trim removed 2 bases at V and 0 bases at J, leaving 4 bases unmatched. The CDR3 contains 15 residues. Study-level findings and limits: Mapped onto spike, vaccine-associated CD4 TCRs spanned it and were dominant at 160-218 and 743-854. Seropositive AZD1222 recipients at baseline numbered only six or seven. White British people made up most donors, females outnumbered males, and clonal diversity was possibly underestimated. Repertoire sampling happened only post peak T cell response.

Libraries were prepared by immunoSEQ multiplex PCR; TCRdb keeps only in-frame clonotypes and omits some of them. The table has about 150,000 clones, 80% to 90% seen once. V usage is TRBV10-3 and J usage is TRBJ2-7, with 7 nucleotides matching TRBD1. The input for sequencing was peripheral blood, taken on day 0 of AZD1222 vaccination. The sequence came from an adult in good health. This CDR3 is CAISEQGDSSYEQYF. Here the CDR3 DNA reads TGTGCCATCAGTGAGCAGGGGGACAGCTCCTACGAGCAGTACTTC.